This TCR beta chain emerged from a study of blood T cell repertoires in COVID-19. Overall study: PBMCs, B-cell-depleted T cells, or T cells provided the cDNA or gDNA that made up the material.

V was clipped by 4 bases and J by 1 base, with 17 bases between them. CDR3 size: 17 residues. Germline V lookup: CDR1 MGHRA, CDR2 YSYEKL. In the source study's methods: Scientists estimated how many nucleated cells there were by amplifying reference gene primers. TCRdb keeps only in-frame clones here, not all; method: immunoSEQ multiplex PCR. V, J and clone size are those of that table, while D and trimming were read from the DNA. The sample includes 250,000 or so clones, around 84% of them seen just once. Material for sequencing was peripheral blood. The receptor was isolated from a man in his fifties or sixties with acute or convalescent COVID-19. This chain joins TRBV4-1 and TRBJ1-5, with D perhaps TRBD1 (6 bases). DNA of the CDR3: TGCGCCAGCAGCCGCCTACAGGGAATTAGGAGCAATCAGCCCCAGCATTTT. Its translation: CASSRLQGIRSNQPQHF.